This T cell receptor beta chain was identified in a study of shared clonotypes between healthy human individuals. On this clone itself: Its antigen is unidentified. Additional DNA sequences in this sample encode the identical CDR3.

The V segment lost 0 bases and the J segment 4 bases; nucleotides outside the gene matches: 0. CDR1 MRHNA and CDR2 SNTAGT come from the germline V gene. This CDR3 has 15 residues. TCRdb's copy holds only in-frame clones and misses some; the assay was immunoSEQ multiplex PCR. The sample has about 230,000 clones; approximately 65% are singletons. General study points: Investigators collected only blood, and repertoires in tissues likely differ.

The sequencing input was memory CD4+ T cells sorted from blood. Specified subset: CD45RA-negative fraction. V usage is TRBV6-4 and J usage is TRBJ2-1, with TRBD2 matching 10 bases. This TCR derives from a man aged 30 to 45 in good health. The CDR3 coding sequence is TGTGCCAGCAGTGACTCGACTAGCGGGTACAATGAGCAGTTCTTC. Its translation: CASSDSTSGYNEQFF.